The rows below give T cell receptor beta chains drawn from one sample of a study of molecular identifiers for immune sequencing clone quantification. TCRdb independently ran MiXCR on the PCR reads; one entry per CDR3 protein. The sample has about 500,000 distinct CDR3 sequences, about 25% seen once; the top ten hold around 0.76%. The sample consisted of naive CD8+ T cells from blood, with Jurkat cell RNA spiked in. These receptors were obtained from a human donor in good health. Some libraries in this study had Jurkat cell RNA spiked in. Both conserved end residues are part of each CDR3. The order of the fields is CDR3 protein, CDR3 DNA, V gene, J gene, D gene, clone size. The D gene is left open where the match is weak. For some rows the clone size is stated as once, few or many, or as a class when expanded; others skip it.

CASSRPTGEAFF,TGTGCCAGCAGCCGGCCCACGGGGGAAGCTTTCTTT,TRBV14,TRBJ1-1,-,-
CASSQGTWDRSAYEQYF,TGCGCCAGCAGCCAAGGGACGTGGGACAGGAGCGCCTACGAGCAGTACTTC,TRBV4-3,TRBJ2-7,TRBD1,-
CSTHGGTPEAFF,TGCAGCACACACGGGGGAACTCCTGAAGCTTTCTTT,TRBV29-1,TRBJ1-1,-,many
CASSLTIYEQYF,TGTGCCAGCAGCCTAACAATCTACGAGCAGTACTTC,TRBV7-9,TRBJ2-7,-,-
CASREGATLQETQCF,TGTGCCAGCCGTGAGGGGGCCACACTCCAAGAGACCCAGTGCTTC,TRBV2,TRBJ2-5,TRBD1,few
CASSSGQVNEKLFF,TGCGCCAGCAGCAGTGGACAGGTTAATGAAAAACTGTTTTTT,TRBV5-1,TRBJ1-4,TRBD1,many
CASSYLERGNEGTQYF,TGTGCCAGCAGTTACTTAGAACGGGGTAACGAAGGGACCCAGTACTTC,TRBV6-2/TRBV6-3,TRBJ2-5,-,-
CSVDLYGDTQYF,TGCAGCGTTGACCTCTATGGGGATACGCAGTATTTT,TRBV29-1,TRBJ2-3,-,-
CASSAGQGMTPLHF,TGCGCCAGCAGCGCAGGACAGGGCATGACACCCCTCCACTTT,TRBV4-1,TRBJ1-6,TRBD1,-
CASSFFALADQNNEQFF,TGTGCCAGCAGCTTCTTCGCTCTAGCAGACCAGAACAATGAGCAGTTCTTC,TRBV5-6,TRBJ2-1,-,few
CASSLTGGGYNSPLHF,TGTGCCAGCAGTCTTACAGGGGGCGGGTATAATTCACCCCTCCACTTT,TRBV28,TRBJ1-6,TRBD1,-
CASRVAVSYEQCF,TGCGCCAGCAGGGTAGCGGTCTCCTACGAGCAGTGCTTC,TRBV5-1,TRBJ2-7,-,once
CASTYVGANVLTF,TGTGCCAGCACCTATGTCGGGGCCAACGTCCTGACTTTC,TRBV6-6,TRBJ2-6,-,many
CASSFFLRTMGKGDEAFF,TGTGCCAGCAGTTTTTTTCTTCGCACGATGGGAAAGGGGGATGAAGCTTTCTTT,TRBV12-3/TRBV12-4,TRBJ1-1,-,many
CASSFRHNTEAFF,TGTGCCAGCAGCTTTAGGCATAACACTGAAGCTTTCTTT,TRBV5-3,TRBJ1-1,-,-
CASSLGGQGNTGELFF,TGTGCCAGCAGCTTGGGAGGACAGGGGAACACCGGGGAGCTGTTTTTT,TRBV5-4,TRBJ2-2,TRBD1,many
CASSPQRSSYNEQFF,TGTGCCAGCAGCCCGCAGAGAAGCTCCTACAATGAGCAGTTCTTC,TRBV5-5,TRBJ2-1,-,-
CASSTWGAWTEKLFF,TGTGCCAGCAGTACCTGGGGAGCCTGGACTGAAAAACTGTTTTTT,TRBV12-3/TRBV12-4,TRBJ1-4,-,many
CASSLGRGPEQYF,TGTGCCAGCAGTTTAGGAAGGGGACCCGAGCAGTACTTC,TRBV27,TRBJ2-7,-,many
CASSDGGIYEQYF,TGTGCCAGTAGTGACGGCGGGATTTACGAGCAGTACTTC,TRBV19,TRBJ2-7,-,few